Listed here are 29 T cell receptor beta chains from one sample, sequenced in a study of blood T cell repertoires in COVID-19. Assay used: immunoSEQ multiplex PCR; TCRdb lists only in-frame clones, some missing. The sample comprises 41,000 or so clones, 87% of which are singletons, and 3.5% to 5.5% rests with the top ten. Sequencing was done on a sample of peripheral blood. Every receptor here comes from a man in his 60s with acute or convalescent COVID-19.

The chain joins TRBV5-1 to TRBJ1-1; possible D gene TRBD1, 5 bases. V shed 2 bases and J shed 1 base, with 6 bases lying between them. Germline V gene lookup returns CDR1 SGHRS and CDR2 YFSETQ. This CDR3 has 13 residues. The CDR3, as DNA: TGCGCCAGCAGCTTCCAGGGGAACACTGAAGCTTTCTTT. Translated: CASSFQGNTEAFF.

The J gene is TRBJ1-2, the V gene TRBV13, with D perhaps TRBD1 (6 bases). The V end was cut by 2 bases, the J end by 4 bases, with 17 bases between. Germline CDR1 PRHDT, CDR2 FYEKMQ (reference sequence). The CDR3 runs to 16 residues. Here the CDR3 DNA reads TGTGCCAGCAGCTTACCAGGGACACCTAGCTTCTATGGCTACACCTTC. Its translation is CASSLPGTPSFYGYTF.

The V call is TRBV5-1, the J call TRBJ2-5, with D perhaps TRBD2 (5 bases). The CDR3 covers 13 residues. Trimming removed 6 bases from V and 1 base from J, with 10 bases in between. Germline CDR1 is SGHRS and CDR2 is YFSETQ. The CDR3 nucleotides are TGCGCCAGCAACACGGGGAGCCAAGAGACCCAGTACTTC. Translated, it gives CASNTGSQETQYF. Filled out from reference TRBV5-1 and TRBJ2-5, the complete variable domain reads KAGVTQTPRYLIKTRGQQVTLSCSPISGHRSVSWYQQTPGQGLQFLFEYFSETQRNKGNFPGRFSGRQFSNSRSEMNVSTLELGDSALYLCASNTGSQETQYFGPGTRLLVL.

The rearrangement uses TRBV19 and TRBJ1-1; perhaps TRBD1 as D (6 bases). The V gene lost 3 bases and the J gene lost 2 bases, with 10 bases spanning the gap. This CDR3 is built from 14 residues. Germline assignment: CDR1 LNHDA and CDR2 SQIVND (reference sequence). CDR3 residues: CASSIGTPNTEAFF. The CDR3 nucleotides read TGTGCCAGTAGTATCGGGACACCTAACACTGAAGCTTTCTTT.

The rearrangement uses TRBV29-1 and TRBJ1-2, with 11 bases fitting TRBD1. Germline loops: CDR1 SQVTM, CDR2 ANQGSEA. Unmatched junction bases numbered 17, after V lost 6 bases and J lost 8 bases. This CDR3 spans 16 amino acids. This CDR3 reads CSVENPPGQGVFGYTF. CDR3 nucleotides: TGCAGCGTAGAAAACCCACCGGGACAGGGGGTTTTCGGCTACACCTTC.

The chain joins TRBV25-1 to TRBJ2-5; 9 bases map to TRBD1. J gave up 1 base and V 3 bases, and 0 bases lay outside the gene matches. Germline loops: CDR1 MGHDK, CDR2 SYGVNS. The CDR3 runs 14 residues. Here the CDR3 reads CASSETGGQETQYF. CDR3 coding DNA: TGTGCCAGCAGTGAGACAGGGGGCCAAGAGACCCAGTACTTC. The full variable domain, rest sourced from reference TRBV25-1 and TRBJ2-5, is EADIYQTPRYLVIGTGKKITLECSQTMGHDKMYWYQQDPGMELHLIHYSYGVNSTEKGDLSSESTVSRIRTEHFPLTLESARPSHTSQYLCASSETGGQETQYFGPGTRLLVL.

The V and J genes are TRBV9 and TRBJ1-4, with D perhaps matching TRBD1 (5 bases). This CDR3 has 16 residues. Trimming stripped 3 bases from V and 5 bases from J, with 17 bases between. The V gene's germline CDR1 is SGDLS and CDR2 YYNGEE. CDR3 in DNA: TGTGCCAGCAGCGCATCTCAGGGAACACTAAATGAAAAACTGTTTTTT. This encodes CASSASQGTLNEKLFF.

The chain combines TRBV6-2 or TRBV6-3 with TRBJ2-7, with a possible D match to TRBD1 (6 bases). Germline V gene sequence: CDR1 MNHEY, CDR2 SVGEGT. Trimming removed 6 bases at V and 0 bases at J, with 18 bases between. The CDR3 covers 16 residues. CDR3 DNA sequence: TGTGCCAGCAGCGATCTCCGACAGGCCCACTCCTACGAGCAGTACTTC. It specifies CASSDLRQAHSYEQYF.

CDR3 nucleotides: TGCGCCAGCAGCTTGGTTGGGAGAATAGCTGGAAACACCATATATTTT. Its protein is CASSLVGRIAGNTIYF. The chain couples TRBV5-1 to TRBJ1-3; D remains ambiguous. The CDR3 runs 16 residues. With 0 bases removed from V and 2 bases from J, the gap between germline ends came to 12 bases. From germline, CDR1 is SGHRS and CDR2 YFSETQ.

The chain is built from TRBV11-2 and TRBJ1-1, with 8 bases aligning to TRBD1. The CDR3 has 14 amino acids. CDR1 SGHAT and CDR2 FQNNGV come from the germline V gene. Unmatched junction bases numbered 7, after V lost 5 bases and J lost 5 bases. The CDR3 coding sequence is TGTGCCAGCAGCACAAGACAGGGGAGGACTGAAGCTTTCTTT. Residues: CASSTRQGRTEAFF.

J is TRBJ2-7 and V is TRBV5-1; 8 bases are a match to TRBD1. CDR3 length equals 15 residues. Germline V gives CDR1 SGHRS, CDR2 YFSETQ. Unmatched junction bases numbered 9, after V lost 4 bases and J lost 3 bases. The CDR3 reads CASSPGTGSGYEQYF. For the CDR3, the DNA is TGCGCCAGCAGCCCCGGGACAGGTAGTGGCTACGAGCAGTACTTC. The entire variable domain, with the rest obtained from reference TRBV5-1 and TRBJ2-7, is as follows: KAGVTQTPRYLIKTRGQQVTLSCSPISGHRSVSWYQQTPGQGLQFLFEYFSETQRNKGNFPGRFSGRQFSNSRSEMNVSTLELGDSALYLCASSPGTGSGYEQYFGPGTRLTVT.

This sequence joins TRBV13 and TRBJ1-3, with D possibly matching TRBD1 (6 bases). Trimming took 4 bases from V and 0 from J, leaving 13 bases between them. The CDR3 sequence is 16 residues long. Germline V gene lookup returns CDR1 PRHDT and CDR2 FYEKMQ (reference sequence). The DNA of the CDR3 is TGTGCCAGCAGCTACGGACAGCCTTTCTCTGGAAACACCATATATTTT. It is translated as CASSYGQPFSGNTIYF.

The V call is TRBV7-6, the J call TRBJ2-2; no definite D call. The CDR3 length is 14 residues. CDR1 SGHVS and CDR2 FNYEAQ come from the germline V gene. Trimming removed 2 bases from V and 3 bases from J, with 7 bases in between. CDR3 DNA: TGTGCCAGCAGCTTAAATGGCTACACCGGGGAGCTGTTTTTT. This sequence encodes CASSLNGYTGELFF.

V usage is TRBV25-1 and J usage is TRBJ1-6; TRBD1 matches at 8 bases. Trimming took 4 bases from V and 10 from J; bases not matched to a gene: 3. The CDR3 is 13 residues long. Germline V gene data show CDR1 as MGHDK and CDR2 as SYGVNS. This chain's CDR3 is CASSGTGRSPLHF. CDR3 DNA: TGTGCCAGCAGTGGGACAGGGCGGTCACCCCTCCACTTT.

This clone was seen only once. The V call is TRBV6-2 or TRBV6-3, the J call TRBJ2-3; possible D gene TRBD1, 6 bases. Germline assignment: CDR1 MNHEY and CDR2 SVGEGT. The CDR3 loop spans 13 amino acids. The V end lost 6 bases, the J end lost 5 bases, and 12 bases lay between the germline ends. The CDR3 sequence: CASSKGVGDTQYF. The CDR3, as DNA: TGTGCCAGCAGCAAGGGGGTAGGAGATACGCAGTATTTT.

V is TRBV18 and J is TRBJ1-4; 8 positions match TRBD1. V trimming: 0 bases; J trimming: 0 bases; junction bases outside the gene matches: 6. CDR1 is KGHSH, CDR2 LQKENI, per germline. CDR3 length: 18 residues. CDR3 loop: CASSPPAGGTTTNEKLFF. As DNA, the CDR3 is TGTGCCAGCTCACCACCCGCAGGGGGCACAACAACTAATGAAAAACTGTTTTTT. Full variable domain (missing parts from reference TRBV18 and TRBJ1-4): NAGVMQNPRHLVRRRGQEARLRCSPMKGHSHVYWYRQLPEEGLKFMVYLQKENIIDESGMPKERFSAEFPKEGPSILRIQQVVRGDSAAYFCASSPPAGGTTTNEKLFFGSGTQLSVL.

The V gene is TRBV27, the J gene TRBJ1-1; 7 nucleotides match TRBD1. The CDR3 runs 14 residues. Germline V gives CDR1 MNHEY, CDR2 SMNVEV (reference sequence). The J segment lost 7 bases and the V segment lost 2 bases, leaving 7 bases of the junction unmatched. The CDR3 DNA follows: TGTGCCAGCAGTTTACGACAGGGAGTAGGTGAAGCTTTCTTT. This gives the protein CASSLRQGVGEAFF.

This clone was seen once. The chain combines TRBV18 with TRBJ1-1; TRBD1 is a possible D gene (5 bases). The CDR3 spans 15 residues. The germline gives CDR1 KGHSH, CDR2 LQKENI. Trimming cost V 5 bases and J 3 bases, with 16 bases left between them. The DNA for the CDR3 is TGTGCCAGCTCAACAGGAACTCCGGGTTACACTGAAGCTTTCTTT. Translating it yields CASSTGTPGYTEAFF.

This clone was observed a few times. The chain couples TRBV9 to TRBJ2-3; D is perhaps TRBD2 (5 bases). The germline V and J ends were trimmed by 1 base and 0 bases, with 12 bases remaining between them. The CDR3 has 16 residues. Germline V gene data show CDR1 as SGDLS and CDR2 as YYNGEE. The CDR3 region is CASSVLRAASTDTQYF. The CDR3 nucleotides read TGTGCCAGCAGCGTACTGCGGGCCGCTAGCACAGATACGCAGTATTTT.

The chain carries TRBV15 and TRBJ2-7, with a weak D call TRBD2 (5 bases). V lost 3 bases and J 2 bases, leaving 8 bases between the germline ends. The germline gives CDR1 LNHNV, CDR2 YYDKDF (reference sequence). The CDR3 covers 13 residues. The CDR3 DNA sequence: TGTGCCACCAGCAGTAGGAGGACCTACGAGCAGTACTTC. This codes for CATSSRRTYEQYF.

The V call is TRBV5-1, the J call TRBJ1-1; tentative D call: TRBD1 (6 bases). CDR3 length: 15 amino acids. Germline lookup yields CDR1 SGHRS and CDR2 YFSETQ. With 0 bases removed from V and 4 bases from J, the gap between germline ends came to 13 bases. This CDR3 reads CASSLEVAGATEAFF. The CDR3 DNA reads TGCGCCAGCAGCTTGGAGGTGGCAGGGGCCACTGAAGCTTTCTTT.

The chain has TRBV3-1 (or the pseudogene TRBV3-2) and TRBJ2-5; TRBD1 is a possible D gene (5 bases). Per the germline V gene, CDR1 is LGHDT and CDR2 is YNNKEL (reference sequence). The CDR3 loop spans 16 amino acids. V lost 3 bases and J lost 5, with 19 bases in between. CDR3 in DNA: TGTGCCAGCAGCCAGCAAGTTGGTCCCAGGGCCGAGACCCAGTACTTC. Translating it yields CASSQQVGPRAETQYF.

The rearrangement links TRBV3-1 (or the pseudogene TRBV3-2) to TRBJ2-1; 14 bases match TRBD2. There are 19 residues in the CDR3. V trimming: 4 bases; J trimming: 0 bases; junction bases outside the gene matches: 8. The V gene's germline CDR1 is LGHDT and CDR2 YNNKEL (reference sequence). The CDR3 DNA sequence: TGTGCCAGCAGCCTTGGGACTAGCGGGGGCCGTAGCTCCTACAATGAGCAGTTCTTC. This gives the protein CASSLGTSGGRSSYNEQFF.

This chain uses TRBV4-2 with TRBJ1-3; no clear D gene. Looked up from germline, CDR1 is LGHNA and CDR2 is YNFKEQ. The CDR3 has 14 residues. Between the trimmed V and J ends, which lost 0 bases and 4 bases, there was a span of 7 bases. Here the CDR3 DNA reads TGTGCCAGCAGCCAAGAGCCGGGGGGAAACACCATATATTTT. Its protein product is CASSQEPGGNTIYF.

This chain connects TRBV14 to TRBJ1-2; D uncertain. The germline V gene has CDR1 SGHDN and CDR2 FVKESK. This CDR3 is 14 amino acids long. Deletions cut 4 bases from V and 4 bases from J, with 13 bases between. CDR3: CASSPRLGPYGYTF. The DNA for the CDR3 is TGTGCCAGCAGCCCCCGGCTTGGGCCCTATGGCTACACCTTC. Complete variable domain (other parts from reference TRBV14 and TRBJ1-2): EAGVTQFPSHSVIEKGQTVTLRCDPISGHDNLYWYRRVMGKEIKFLLHFVKESKQDESGMPNNRFLAERTGGTYSTLKVQPAELEDSGVYFCASSPRLGPYGYTFGSGTRLTVV.

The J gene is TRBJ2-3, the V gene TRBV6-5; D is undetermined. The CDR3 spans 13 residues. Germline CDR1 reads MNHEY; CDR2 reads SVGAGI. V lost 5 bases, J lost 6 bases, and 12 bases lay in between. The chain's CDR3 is CASSLQTPDTQYF. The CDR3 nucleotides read TGTGCCAGCAGTCTACAGACACCGGATACGCAGTATTTT.

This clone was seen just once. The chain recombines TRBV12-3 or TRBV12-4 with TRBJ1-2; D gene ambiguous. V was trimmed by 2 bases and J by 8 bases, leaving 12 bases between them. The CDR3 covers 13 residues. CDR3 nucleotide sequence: TGTGCCAGCAGTTTATCCCCCCTCCGGGGCTACACCTTC. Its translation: CASSLSPLRGYTF.

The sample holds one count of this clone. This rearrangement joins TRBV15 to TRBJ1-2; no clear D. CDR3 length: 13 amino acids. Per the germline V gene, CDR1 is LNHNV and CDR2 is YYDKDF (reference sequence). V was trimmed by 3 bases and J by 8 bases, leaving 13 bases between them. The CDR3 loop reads CATSSEGSRGYTF. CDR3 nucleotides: TGTGCCACCAGCAGTGAGGGATCGAGAGGCTACACCTTC.

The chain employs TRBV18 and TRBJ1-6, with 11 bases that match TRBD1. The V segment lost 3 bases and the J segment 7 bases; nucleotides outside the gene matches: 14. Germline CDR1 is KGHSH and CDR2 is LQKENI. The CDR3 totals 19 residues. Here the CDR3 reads CASSPRTGGPTGENSPLHF. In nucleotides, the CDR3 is TGTGCCAGCTCACCCCGGACAGGGGGCCCCACTGGGGAGAATTCACCCCTCCACTTT.